This TCR beta chain was captured by sequencing in a study of blood T cell repertoires in COVID-19. Study context: The origin of the acute and convalescent COVID-19 samples was the United States, Italy and Spain.

The data were produced by immunoSEQ multiplex PCR, yet TCRdb's version contains in-frame clones alone and is incomplete. This table has fewer than 200,000 clones, 88% appearing once. The germline V and J ends were trimmed by 1 base and 7 bases, with 10 bases remaining between them. The germline gives CDR1 SEHNR, CDR2 FQNEAQ (reference sequence). The length of the CDR3 is 13 residues. Participant age was roughly 18 to 89 years, and participants resided in fewer than 30 US areas. Membership in each cohort depended on participant-reported clinical history. Recovered status in Cohort 3 required two negative PCRs, clearance, or symptom resolution.

The chain combines TRBV7-9 with TRBJ1-1; no clear D. Sequencing used PBMCs or T cells enriched from blood (not recorded which). This TCR came from a woman aged 18-29 years who had recovered from COVID-19. In nucleotides, the CDR3 is TGTGCCAGCAGCTTAGGTCAGTTTGGTGAAGCTTTCTTT. Translating it yields CASSLGQFGEAFF.